Listed here are 17 T cell receptor beta chains from one sample, sequenced in a study of blood T cell repertoires in COVID-19. Assay used: immunoSEQ multiplex PCR; TCRdb lists only in-frame clones, some missing. The table includes about 140,000 clones, 70% to 80% detected once. The sample comprised peripheral blood. These receptors were collected from a man aged 55 to 69 with acute or convalescent COVID-19.

The J gene is TRBJ1-3, the V gene TRBV30, with 10 bases identical to TRBD1. Germline V gene data show CDR1 as GTSNPN and CDR2 as SVGIG (reference sequence). The trim removed 7 bases at V and 8 bases at J, leaving 5 bases unmatched. The CDR3 is 12 amino acids. The CDR3 DNA sequence: TGTGCCTTTACGGACAGGGGGGACACCATATATTTT. Its translation is CAFTDRGDTIYF.

The chain recombines TRBV9 with TRBJ2-3; 9 bases map to TRBD1. This CDR3 contains 15 residues. Trimming removed 2 bases from V and 4 bases from J; junction bases left unmatched: 5. CDR1 and CDR2 from the germline V gene are SGDLS and YYNGEE. CDR3 amino acids: CASSVGQGRPDTQYF. CDR3 in DNA: TGTGCCAGCAGCGTCGGACAGGGGCGCCCAGATACGCAGTATTTT.

V usage is TRBV9 and J usage is TRBJ2-5; tentative D call: TRBD2 (6 bases). CDR1 is SGDLS and CDR2 is YYNGEE in the germline V gene. The CDR3 covers 14 residues. Trimming cost V 0 bases and J 7 bases, with 13 bases left between them. In DNA, the CDR3 is TGTGCCAGCAGCGTAGGTGCGGGATCGAGGACCCAGTACTTC. This sequence encodes CASSVGAGSRTQYF. Looking up the rest from reference TRBV9 and TRBJ2-5 gives the full variable domain: DSGVTQTPKHLITATGQRVTLRCSPRSGDLSVYWYQQSLDQGLQFLIQYYNGEERAKGNILERFSAQQFPDLHSELNLSSLELGDSALYFCASSVGAGSRTQYFGPGTRLLVL.

This chain joins TRBV7-2 and TRBJ2-3; 13 bases align to TRBD2. The CDR3 is made up of 16 amino acids. The germline CDR1 and CDR2 sequences are SGHTA and FQGNSA. After removal of 6 bases from V and 1 base from J, the junction contained 4 bases not matched to a gene. CDR3 bases: TGTGCCAGCAGGGCTGGGACTAGCGGGGGCACAGATACGCAGTATTTT. Translated, it gives CASRAGTSGGTDTQYF.

The chain employs TRBV3-1 (or the pseudogene TRBV3-2) and TRBJ2-1, with D possibly matching TRBD1 (5 bases). The CDR3 is 14 residues long. Germline V gives CDR1 LGHDT, CDR2 YNNKEL (reference sequence). Deletions cut 1 base from V and 3 bases from J, with 7 bases between. CDR3 loop: CASSQAGRYNEQFF. DNA for the CDR3: TGTGCCAGCAGCCAAGCAGGGCGCTACAATGAGCAGTTCTTC.

This chain connects TRBV15 to TRBJ2-7, with D uncertain. CDR1 is LNHNV and CDR2 is YYDKDF in the germline V gene (reference sequence). The CDR3 runs 14 residues. Trimming shortened V by 1 base and J by 0 bases, and 7 bases separated the two germline ends. CDR3 residues: CATSRGGTSYEQYF. Written as DNA, the CDR3 is TGTGCCACCAGCAGAGGAGGTACCTCCTACGAGCAGTACTTC.

J is TRBJ1-1 and V is TRBV3-1 (or the pseudogene TRBV3-2); 7 bases are a match to TRBD1. After removal of 6 bases from V and 10 bases from J, the junction contained 14 bases not matched to a gene. Germline V gene sequence: CDR1 LGHDT, CDR2 YNNKEL (reference sequence). The CDR3 spans 14 residues. The CDR3 spells CASRQTGQAFGAFF. The CDR3 nucleotides are TGTGCCAGCAGGCAAACTGGACAGGCATTCGGAGCTTTCTTT.

The gene calls are TRBV19 and TRBJ2-3; TRBD2 aligns across 7 bases. The ends lost 5 bases at V and 3 bases at J; junction bases unmatched: 11. Germline CDR1 reads LNHDA; CDR2 reads SQIVND (reference sequence). The CDR3 runs to 16 residues. For the CDR3, the DNA is TGTGCCAGTAGTCCTTTAGCGGGCGGACTAACAGATACGCAGTATTTT. This gives the protein CASSPLAGGLTDTQYF. Supplemented by reference TRBV19 and TRBJ2-3, the full variable domain reads DGGITQSPKYLFRKEGQNVTLSCEQNLNHDAMYWYRQDPGQGLRLIYYSQIVNDFQKGDIAEGYSVSREKKESFPLTVTSAQKNPTAFYLCASSPLAGGLTDTQYFGPGTRLTVL.

V gene TRBV18 combines with J gene TRBJ1-1; a weak D match, TRBD1 (6 bases). The V end was cut by 1 base, the J end by 0 bases, with 12 bases between. Germline assignment: CDR1 KGHSH and CDR2 LQKENI. The CDR3 totals 16 residues. The chain's CDR3 is CASSPQGGQLNTEAFF. CDR3 nucleotides: TGTGCCAGCTCACCACAAGGCGGACAGCTGAACACTGAAGCTTTCTTT.

This sequence joins TRBV30 and TRBJ1-1; 7 bases line up with TRBD1. V trimming: 2 bases; J trimming: 1 base; junction bases outside the gene matches: 4. Germline V lookup: CDR1 GTSNPN, CDR2 SVGIG (reference sequence). The CDR3 runs 14 residues. The CDR3 DNA follows: TGTGCCTGGAGTATGGACAGGCGGAACACTGAAGCTTTCTTT. It is translated as CAWSMDRRNTEAFF.

This chain connects TRBV29-1 to TRBJ1-2; D call uncertain. The CDR3 spans 12 residues. V lost 6 bases and J lost 5, with 13 bases in between. Looked up from germline, CDR1 is SQVTM and CDR2 is ANQGSEA. The CDR3, as DNA: TGCAGCGTCCCCAAGGGCGGGTATGGCTACACCTTC. The encoded protein is CSVPKGGYGYTF.

The V and J genes are TRBV18 and TRBJ2-1; TRBD2 matches at 10 bases. Trimming cost V 6 bases and J 4 bases; bases outside gene matches: 6. The CDR3 is made up of 15 amino acids. Germline loops: CDR1 KGHSH, CDR2 LQKENI. CDR3 DNA sequence: TGTGCCAGCTCCCCGTTAGCGGGAGGTTACAATGAGCAGTTCTTC. Translation gives CASSPLAGGYNEQFF.

This clone was counted once. The rearrangement links TRBV6-5 to TRBJ2-3; tentatively, D is TRBD1 (5 bases). V lost 5 bases and J lost 3, with 9 bases in between. The CDR3 has 13 amino acids. CDR1 is MNHEY and CDR2 is SVGAGI in the germline V gene. The CDR3 sequence is CASSLTETDTQYF. Here the CDR3 DNA reads TGTGCCAGCAGTCTGACAGAGACAGATACGCAGTATTTT.

V and J are TRBV5-6 and TRBJ2-5, with 8 nucleotides matching TRBD1. The V segment lost 1 base and the J segment 7 bases; nucleotides outside the gene matches: 6. This CDR3 contains 14 residues. From germline, CDR1 is SGHDT and CDR2 YYEEEE. The CDR3 bases are TGTGCCAGCAGCTTGCGGACAGGGAGCGGGACCCAGTACTTC. Its protein is CASSLRTGSGTQYF.

This sequence joins TRBV7-2 and TRBJ1-1, with TRBD1 matching 7 bases. V trimming: 11 bases; J trimming: 0 bases; junction bases outside the gene matches: 9. Germline V gene sequence: CDR1 SGHTA, CDR2 FQGNSA. This CDR3 is 14 amino acids long. CDR3 nucleotide sequence: TGTGCCTGCGCCGAGGGGGCTATGAACACTGAAGCTTTCTTT. Protein sequence: CACAEGAMNTEAFF.

The V call is TRBV4-3, the J call TRBJ2-6, with D possibly being TRBD1 (5 bases). Trimming shortened V by 0 bases and J by 0 bases, and 21 bases separated the two germline ends. The CDR3 has 21 amino acids. Looked up from germline, CDR1 is LGHNA and CDR2 is YSLEER. This CDR3 reads CASSQDYAATASPSGANVLTF. The CDR3 DNA sequence: TGCGCCAGCAGCCAAGACTACGCGGCGACAGCCTCGCCCTCTGGGGCCAACGTCCTGACTTTC.

The chain has TRBV23-1 and TRBJ2-7, with TRBD1 matching 7 bases. TRBV23-1 is reported as an ORF; its role is uncertain. V shed 8 bases and J 13 bases; nucleotides not matched to a gene: 11. CDR3 size: 11 residues. The CDR3, as DNA: TGCGCCAGCGGGTGGCAGGGGGACGTATACTTC. Amino acid sequence: CASGWQGDVYF.